This T cell receptor (beta chain) appears in the sequencing data of a study of blood T cell repertoires in COVID-19. Study as a whole: Both acute and convalescent COVID-19 samples were obtained from the United States, Italy and Spain. Nucleic acid was either cDNA or gDNA, and it came from T cells, B-cell-depleted T cells, or PBMCs.

The CDR3 is 14 amino acids. The V end was cut by 4 bases, the J end by 9 bases, with 16 bases between. The germline V gene encodes CDR1 SNHLY and CDR2 FYNNEI. Authors' analysis steps: Scientists estimated how many nucleated cells there were by amplifying reference gene primers. Repertoires were generated with immunoSEQ multiplex PCR, while TCRdb's copy carries only in-frame clones and drops some. That table is the source of V, J and clone size, and D and trimming were worked out from the DNA. The sample records around 54,000 clones, roughly 79% being singletons. The chain has TRBV2 and TRBJ2-1; the D gene is possibly TRBD2 (6 bases). Sequencing was done on a sample of peripheral blood. The TCR was taken from a woman aged 55-69 years with acute or convalescent COVID-19. CDR3 protein: CASSGENGRGEQFF. DNA for the CDR3: TGTGCCAGCAGTGGTGAAAACGGGAGAGGTGAGCAGTTCTTC.